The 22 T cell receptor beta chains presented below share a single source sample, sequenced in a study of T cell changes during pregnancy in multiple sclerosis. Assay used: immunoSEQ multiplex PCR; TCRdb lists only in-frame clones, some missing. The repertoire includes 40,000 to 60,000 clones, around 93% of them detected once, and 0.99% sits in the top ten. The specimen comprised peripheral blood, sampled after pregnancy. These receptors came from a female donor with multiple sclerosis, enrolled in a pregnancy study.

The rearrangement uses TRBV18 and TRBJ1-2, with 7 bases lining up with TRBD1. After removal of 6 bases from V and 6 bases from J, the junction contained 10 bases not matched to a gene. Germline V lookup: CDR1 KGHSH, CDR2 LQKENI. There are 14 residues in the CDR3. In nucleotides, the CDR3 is TGTGCCAGCTCCCTTATGATCGGGACAGATGGCTACACCTTC. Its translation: CASSLMIGTDGYTF.

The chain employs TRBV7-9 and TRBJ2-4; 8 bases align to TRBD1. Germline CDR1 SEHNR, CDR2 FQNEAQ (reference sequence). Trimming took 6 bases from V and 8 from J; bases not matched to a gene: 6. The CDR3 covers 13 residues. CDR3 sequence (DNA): TGTGCCAGCAGGCGGACAGGGAAGGACATTCAGTACTTC. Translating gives CASRRTGKDIQYF.

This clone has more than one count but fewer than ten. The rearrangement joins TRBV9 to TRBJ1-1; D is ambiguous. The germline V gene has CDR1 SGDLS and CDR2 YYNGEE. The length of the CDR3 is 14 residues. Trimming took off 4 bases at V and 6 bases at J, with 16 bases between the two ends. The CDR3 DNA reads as TGTGCCAGCAGCTTGATCTCGGGGAAACCTGAAGCTTTCTTT. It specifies CASSLISGKPEAFF. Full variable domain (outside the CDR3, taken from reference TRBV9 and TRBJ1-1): DSGVTQTPKHLITATGQRVTLRCSPRSGDLSVYWYQQSLDQGLQFLIQYYNGEERAKGNILERFSAQQFPDLHSELNLSSLELGDSALYFCASSLISGKPEAFFGQGTRLTVV.

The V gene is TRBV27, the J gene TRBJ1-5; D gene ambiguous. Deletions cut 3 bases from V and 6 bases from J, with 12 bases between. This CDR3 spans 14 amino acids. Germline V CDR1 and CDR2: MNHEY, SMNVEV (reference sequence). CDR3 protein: CASSLAGAAQPQHF. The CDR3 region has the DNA TGTGCCAGCAGTTTGGCGGGAGCCGCTCAGCCCCAGCATTTT.

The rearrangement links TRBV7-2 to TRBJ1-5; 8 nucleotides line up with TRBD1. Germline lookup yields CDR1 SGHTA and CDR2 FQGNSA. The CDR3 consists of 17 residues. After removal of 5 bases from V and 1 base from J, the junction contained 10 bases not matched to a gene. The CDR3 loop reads CASSRGTGRSSNQPQHF. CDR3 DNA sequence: TGTGCCAGCAGCCGAGGGACAGGCCGGAGCAGCAATCAGCCCCAGCATTTT.

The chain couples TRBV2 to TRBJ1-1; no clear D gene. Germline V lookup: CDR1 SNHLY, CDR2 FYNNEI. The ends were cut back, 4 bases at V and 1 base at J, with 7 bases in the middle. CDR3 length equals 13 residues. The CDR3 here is CASSVLENTEAFF. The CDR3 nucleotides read TGTGCCAGCAGTGTCTTAGAGAACACTGAAGCTTTCTTT.

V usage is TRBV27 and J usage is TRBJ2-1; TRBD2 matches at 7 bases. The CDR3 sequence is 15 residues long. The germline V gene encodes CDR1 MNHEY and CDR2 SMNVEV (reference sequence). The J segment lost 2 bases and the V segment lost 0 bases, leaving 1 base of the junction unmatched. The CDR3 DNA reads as TGTGCCAGCAGTTTATCGGCGGGGGCCTACAATGAGCAGTTCTTC. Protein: CASSLSAGAYNEQFF.

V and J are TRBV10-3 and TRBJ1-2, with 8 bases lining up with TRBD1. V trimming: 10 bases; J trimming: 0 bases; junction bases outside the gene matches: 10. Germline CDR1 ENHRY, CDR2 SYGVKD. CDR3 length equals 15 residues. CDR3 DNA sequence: TGTGCCACCACAAGGACAGGGCCTACTAACTATGGCTACACCTTC. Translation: CATTRTGPTNYGYTF.

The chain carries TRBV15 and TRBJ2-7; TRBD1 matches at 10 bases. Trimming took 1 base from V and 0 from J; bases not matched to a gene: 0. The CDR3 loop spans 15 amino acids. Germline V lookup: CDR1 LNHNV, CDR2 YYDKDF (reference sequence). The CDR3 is CATSRGTGGSYEQYF. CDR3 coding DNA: TGTGCCACCAGCAGAGGGACAGGGGGCTCCTACGAGCAGTACTTC.

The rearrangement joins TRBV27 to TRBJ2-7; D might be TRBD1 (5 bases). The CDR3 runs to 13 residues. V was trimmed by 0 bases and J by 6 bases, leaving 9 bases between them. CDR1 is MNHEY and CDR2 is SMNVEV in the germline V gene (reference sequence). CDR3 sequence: CASSLSGVGEQYF. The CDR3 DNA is TGTGCCAGCAGTTTATCAGGGGTAGGCGAGCAGTACTTC.

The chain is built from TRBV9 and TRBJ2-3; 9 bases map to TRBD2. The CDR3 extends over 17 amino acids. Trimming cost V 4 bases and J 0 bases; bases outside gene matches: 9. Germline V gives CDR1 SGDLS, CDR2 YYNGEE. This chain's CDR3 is CASSQRGAPPSTDTQYF. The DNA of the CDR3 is TGTGCCAGCAGCCAGCGGGGGGCCCCCCCGAGCACAGATACGCAGTATTTT.

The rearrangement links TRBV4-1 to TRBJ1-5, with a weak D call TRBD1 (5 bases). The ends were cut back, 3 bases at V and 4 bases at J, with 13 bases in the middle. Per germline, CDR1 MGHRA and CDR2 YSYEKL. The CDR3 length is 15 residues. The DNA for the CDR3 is TGCGCCAGCAGCCACCCCGGGGGGGTTAATCAGCCCCAGCATTTT. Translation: CASSHPGGVNQPQHF.

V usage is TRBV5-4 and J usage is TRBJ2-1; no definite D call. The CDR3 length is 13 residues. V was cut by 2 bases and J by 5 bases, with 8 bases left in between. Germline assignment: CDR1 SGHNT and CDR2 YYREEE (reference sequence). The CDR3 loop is CASSFTRNNEQFF. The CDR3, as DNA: TGTGCCAGCAGCTTCACCAGAAACAATGAGCAGTTCTTC. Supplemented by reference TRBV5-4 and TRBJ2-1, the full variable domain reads ETGVTQSPTHLIKTRGQQVTLRCSSQSGHNTVSWYQQALGQGPQFIFQYYREEENGRGNFPPRFSGLQFPNYSSELNVNALELDDSALYLCASSFTRNNEQFFGPGTRLTVL.

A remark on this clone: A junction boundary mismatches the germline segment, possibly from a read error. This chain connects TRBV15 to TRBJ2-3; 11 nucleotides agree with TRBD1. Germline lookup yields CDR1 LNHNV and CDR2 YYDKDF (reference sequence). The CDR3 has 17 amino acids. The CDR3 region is CAISRGNPGQGADTQYF. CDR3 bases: TGTGCCATCAGCAGAGGAAACCCGGGACAGGGGGCAGATACGCAGTATTTT.

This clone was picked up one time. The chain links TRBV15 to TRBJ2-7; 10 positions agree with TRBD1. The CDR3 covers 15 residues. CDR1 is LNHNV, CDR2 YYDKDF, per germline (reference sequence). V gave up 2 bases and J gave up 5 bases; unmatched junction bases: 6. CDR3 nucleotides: TGTGCCACCAGCAGACCCGGGACAGGGGTCCACGAGCAGTACTTC. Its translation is CATSRPGTGVHEQYF.

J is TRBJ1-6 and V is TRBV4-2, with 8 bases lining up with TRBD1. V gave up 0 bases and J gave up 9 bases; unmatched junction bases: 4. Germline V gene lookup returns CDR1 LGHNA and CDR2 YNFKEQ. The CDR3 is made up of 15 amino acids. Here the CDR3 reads CASSQETGAGSPLHF. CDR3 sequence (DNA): TGTGCCAGCAGCCAAGAGACAGGGGCGGGTTCACCCCTCCACTTT.

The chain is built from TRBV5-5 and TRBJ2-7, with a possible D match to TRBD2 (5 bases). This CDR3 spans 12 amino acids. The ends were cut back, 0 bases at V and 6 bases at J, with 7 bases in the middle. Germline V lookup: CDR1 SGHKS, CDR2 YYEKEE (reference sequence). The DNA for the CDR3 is TGTGCCAGCAGCTTGGTGAGGGTCGAGCAGTACTTC. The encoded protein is CASSLVRVEQYF.

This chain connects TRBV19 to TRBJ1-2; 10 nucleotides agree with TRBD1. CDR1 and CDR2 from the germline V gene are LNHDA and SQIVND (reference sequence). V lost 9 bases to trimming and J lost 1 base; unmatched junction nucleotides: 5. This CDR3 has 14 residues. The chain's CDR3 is CASHRDRGNYGYTF. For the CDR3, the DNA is TGTGCCAGCCACCGGGACAGGGGTAACTATGGCTACACCTTC.

The CDR3 coding sequence is TGTGCCAGCAGTTACTCCCCGCGGGGGAGCAATGAGCAGTTCTTC. Translated: CASSYSPRGSNEQFF. The V gene is TRBV6-5, the J gene TRBJ2-1; 7 bases map to TRBD2. Germline CDR1 MNHEY, CDR2 SVGAGI. The J segment lost 6 bases and the V segment lost 0 bases, leaving 5 bases of the junction unmatched. The CDR3 contains 15 residues.

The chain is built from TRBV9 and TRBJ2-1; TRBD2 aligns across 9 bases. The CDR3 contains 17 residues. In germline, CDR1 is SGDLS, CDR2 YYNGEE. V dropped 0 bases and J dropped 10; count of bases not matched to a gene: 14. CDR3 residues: CASSVATMVAGDVEQFF. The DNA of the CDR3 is TGTGCCAGCAGCGTAGCTACAATGGTAGCGGGGGATGTCGAGCAGTTCTTC.

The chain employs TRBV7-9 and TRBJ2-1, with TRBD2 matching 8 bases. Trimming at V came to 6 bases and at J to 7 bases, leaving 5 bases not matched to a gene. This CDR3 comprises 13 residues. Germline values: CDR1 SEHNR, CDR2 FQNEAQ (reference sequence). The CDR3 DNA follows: TGTGCCAGCAGGCGGGGGGAGAGGAATGAGCAGTTCTTC. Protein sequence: CASRRGERNEQFF.

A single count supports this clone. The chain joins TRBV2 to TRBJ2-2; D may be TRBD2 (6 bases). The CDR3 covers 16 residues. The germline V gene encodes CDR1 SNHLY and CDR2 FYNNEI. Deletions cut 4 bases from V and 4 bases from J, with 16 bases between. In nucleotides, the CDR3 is TGTGCCAGCAGTGGTCCGGGGGTACTCGGCACCGGGGAGCTGTTTTTT. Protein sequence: CASSGPGVLGTGELFF.